The clone carrying this T cell receptor (beta chain) came up a few times. Antigen: not known. The V end was cut by 7 bases, the J end by 6 bases, with 17 bases between. This CDR3 has 14 amino acids. Germline V gene data show CDR1 as SGDLS and CDR2 as YYNGEE. This sample was included in a study of identical twins. TCRdb re-called the 5' RACE reads through MiXCR, storing one row per CDR3 protein. The sample lists 420,000 or so distinct CDR3 sequences; less than 20% were seen once. General study results and limits: Insertions were reduced in abundant cord blood beta clonotypes but not in memory repertoires.

The TCR originated in a man aged 45-65 years in good health. Material: naive T cells sorted from blood. The V gene is TRBV9, the J gene TRBJ2-1; D might be TRBD2 (6 bases). CDR3 nucleotide sequence: TGTGCCAGCGGGATCGGGAGTCGGGGCAATGAGCAGTTCTTC. It codes for CASGIGSRGNEQFF.